The 27 T cell receptor beta chains below come from one sample, sequenced in a study of CD8 T cells in ankylosing spondylitis. The study, taken as a whole, reports: Apparently characteristic of ankylosing spondylitis blood was a TCR beta motif (under ten highly homologous variants).

Using its own MiXCR run on the 5' RACE reads, TCRdb lists one record per CDR3 protein. The table has about 800,000 distinct CDR3 sequences, about an eighth seen once; the top ten hold less than 0.65%. The antigens of these receptors remain unknown. Material for sequencing was blood, either unsorted or a sorted T cell fraction (not recorded which). These receptors were obtained from a male donor with ankylosing spondylitis.

There are many counts of this clonotype. The chain combines TRBV9 with TRBJ2-7; TRBD2 matches 13 bases. After removal of 2 bases from V and 1 base from J, the junction contained 3 bases not matched to a gene. Germline CDR1 and CDR2: SGDLS and YYNGEE. The CDR3 has 16 residues. The CDR3, as DNA: TGTGCCAGCAGCGTCGGACTAGCGGGGGAATCCTACGAGCAGTACTTC. Translating it yields CASSVGLAGESYEQYF.

This chain joins TRBV7-2 and TRBJ1-2; D is unclear. Per the germline V gene, CDR1 is SGHTA and CDR2 is FQGNSA. The CDR3 length is 12 residues. Deletions cut 3 bases from V and 8 bases from J, with 10 bases between. The CDR3 DNA reads as TGTGCCAGCAGCTTTGCGGCTCGGGGCTACACCTTC. Translation: CASSFAARGYTF.

This clonotype turned up a few times. This chain joins TRBV7-2 and TRBJ2-1; TRBD1 matches at 10 bases. This CDR3 is built from 14 residues. V was clipped by 2 bases and J by 10 bases; unmatched bases: 5. The germline V gene has CDR1 SGHTA and CDR2 FQGNSA. DNA for the CDR3: TGTGCCAGCAGCTTAATCGGGACAGGGGACGAGCAGTTCTTC. As protein: CASSLIGTGDEQFF.

In this sample, this clonotype turned up a few times. The chain joins TRBV18 to TRBJ2-7, with 9 bases fitting TRBD1. Trimming took 6 bases from V and 4 from J; bases not matched to a gene: 4. The length of the CDR3 is 13 residues. Per germline, CDR1 KGHSH and CDR2 LQKENI. CDR3 in amino acids: CASSDRGNYEQYF. In nucleotides, the CDR3 is TGTGCCAGCTCGGACAGGGGAAATTACGAGCAGTACTTC.

This clonotype was observed at least ten times. The CDR3 bases are TGTGCCAGCAGTTACCGATCGCGACAGAGACTGTTTTTT. It encodes CASSYRSRQRLFF. The chain joins TRBV6-6 to TRBJ1-4; TRBD1 is a possible D gene (5 bases). Germline V lookup: CDR1 MNHNY, CDR2 SVGAGI (reference sequence). This CDR3 spans 13 amino acids. Trimming removed 2 bases from V and 13 bases from J, with 14 bases in between.

This clonotype showed up many times. The rearrangement uses TRBV7-2 and TRBJ2-7; D remains ambiguous. With 0 bases removed from V and 6 bases from J, the gap between germline ends came to 6 bases. The CDR3 contains 12 residues. Germline CDR1 is SGHTA and CDR2 is FQGNSA. The CDR3 region is CASSLAWGEQYF. The CDR3, as DNA: TGTGCCAGCAGCTTAGCTTGGGGCGAGCAGTACTTC.

V gene TRBV3-1 combines with J gene TRBJ1-4; D unresolved. The CDR3 spans 15 residues. V lost 5 bases and J lost 3, with 13 bases in between. The germline V gene encodes CDR1 LGHDT and CDR2 YNNKEL (reference sequence). As DNA, the CDR3 is TGTGCCAGCAGCGATTCATCGGTCGCTAATGAAAAACTGTTTTTT. This gives the protein CASSDSSVANEKLFF.

This clonotype appeared a few times. The chain has TRBV7-2 and TRBJ2-3; 10 nucleotides align to TRBD1. The germline gives CDR1 SGHTA, CDR2 FQGNSA. The length of the CDR3 is 14 residues. Trimming cost V 5 bases and J 4 bases; bases outside gene matches: 3. In nucleotides, the CDR3 is TGTGCCAGCAGCCGGGACAGGGGTCCAGATACGCAGTATTTT. It is translated as CASSRDRGPDTQYF.

This clonotype was recorded a few times. The chain employs TRBV20-1 and TRBJ2-3, with 8 bases aligning to TRBD2. Looked up from germline, CDR1 is DFQATT and CDR2 is SNEGSKA (reference sequence). The CDR3 is made up of 15 amino acids. V lost 2 bases to trimming and J lost 3 bases; unmatched junction nucleotides: 7. The CDR3 DNA reads as TGCAGTGCTAGATCCGGACTAGCCTATACAGATACGCAGTATTTT. Amino acid sequence: CSARSGLAYTDTQYF.

The chain is built from TRBV20-1 and TRBJ1-5; TRBD1 matches at 9 bases. Germline-derived CDR1 and CDR2 are DFQATT and SNEGSKA (reference sequence). The CDR3 runs 14 residues. V shed 4 bases, J shed 4 bases, and the junction held 5 bases outside the gene matches. The CDR3 DNA is TGCAGTGCTATACGGGACAGGGCAAATCAGCCCCAGCATTTT. Amino acids: CSAIRDRANQPQHF.

This clonotype was seen many times. The chain uses TRBV29-1 and TRBJ2-2; 7 bases match TRBD2. The germline CDR1 and CDR2 sequences are SQVTM and ANQGSEA. The CDR3 length is 15 residues. After removal of 6 bases from V and 4 bases from J, the junction contained 11 bases not matched to a gene. CDR3 region: CSVPGLSWGTGELFF. In DNA, the CDR3 is TGCAGCGTACCGGGACTATCATGGGGCACCGGGGAGCTGTTTTTT.

V is TRBV20-1 and J is TRBJ1-1; D perhaps matches TRBD1 (5 bases). V lost 0 bases and J lost 4, with 12 bases in between. CDR1 is DFQATT and CDR2 is SNEGSKA in the germline V gene (reference sequence). This CDR3 comprises 14 residues. CDR3 region: CSARDLQGGTEAFF. In nucleotides, the CDR3 is TGCAGTGCTAGAGACCTTCAGGGAGGCACTGAAGCTTTCTTT.

The chain is built from TRBV28 and TRBJ1-2; D not resolved. The V gene lost 4 bases and the J gene lost 2 bases, with 8 bases spanning the gap. The length of the CDR3 is 13 residues. The germline V gene encodes CDR1 MDHEN and CDR2 SYDVKM. CDR3 in amino acids: CASSSSSNYGYTF. The CDR3 bases are TGTGCCAGCAGTTCTTCTTCAAACTATGGCTACACCTTC.

The CDR3 DNA reads as TGTGCCAGCAGCCGGAAAGCGGAAGGCAACACCGGGGAGCTGTTTTTT. Protein sequence: CASSRKAEGNTGELFF. V usage is TRBV27 and J usage is TRBJ2-2, with D possibly matching TRBD2 (5 bases). Between the trimmed V and J ends, which lost 6 bases and 2 bases, there was a span of 16 bases. There are 16 residues in the CDR3. Germline V gene sequence: CDR1 MNHEY, CDR2 SMNVEV (reference sequence).

The chain employs TRBV6-5 and TRBJ1-2; D is ambiguous. Trimming removed 5 bases at V and 4 bases at J, with 20 bases between. This CDR3 region has 16 residues. Per the germline V gene, CDR1 is MNHEY and CDR2 is SVGAGI. CDR3 sequence (DNA): TGTGCCAGCAGTCACCCTGCTGGCCGAGACATCTATGGCTACACCTTC. Protein product: CASSHPAGRDIYGYTF.

This clonotype was seen a handful of times. The gene calls are TRBV6-6 and TRBJ2-7; no clear D. V was shortened by 2 bases and J by 3 bases, with 2 bases between the two germline ends. The CDR3 has 11 amino acids. In germline, CDR1 is MNHNY, CDR2 SVGAGI (reference sequence). CDR3 sequence: CASSYIYEQYF. The CDR3 DNA reads TGTGCCAGCAGTTACATCTACGAGCAGTACTTC.

The V and J genes are TRBV25-1 and TRBJ2-3; 8 bases map to TRBD2. V gave up 7 bases and J gave up 9 bases; unmatched junction bases: 6. CDR3 length: 12 amino acids. CDR1 and CDR2 (germline): MGHDK, SYGVNS. CDR3 nucleotides: TGTGCCAGCAAACCGGGACTAGGAACGCAGTATTTT. Translating gives CASKPGLGTQYF.

This clonotype was seen ten or more times. The V call is TRBV12-3 or TRBV12-4, the J call TRBJ2-3, with TRBD2 matching over 7 bases. This CDR3 has 13 residues. Germline trimming cut 7 bases from V and 2 bases from J; bases unmatched to any gene: 3. In nucleotides, the CDR3 is TGTGCCAGCATGCGGGGGAACACAGATACGCAGTATTTT. Protein sequence: CASMRGNTDTQYF.

At least ten counts were recorded for this clonotype. This chain joins TRBV20-1 and TRBJ2-5, with 8 bases identical to TRBD2. V was pared by 0 bases and J by 6 bases, with 18 bases of the junction left unmatched. The CDR3 loop spans 18 amino acids. Germline V gene lookup returns CDR1 DFQATT and CDR2 SNEGSKA (reference sequence). The CDR3 DNA sequence: TGCAGTGCTAGAGATACGGGGACTAGACCCACCGTAATCCAGACCCAGTACTTC. This gives the protein CSARDTGTRPTVIQTQYF.

This clonotype was picked up a small number of times. This chain connects TRBV20-1 to TRBJ2-5, with D hard to call. The CDR3 extends over 14 amino acids. Germline loops: CDR1 DFQATT, CDR2 SNEGSKA (reference sequence). Trimming took 0 bases from V and 2 from J, leaving 10 bases between them. The CDR3 nucleotides read TGCAGTGCTAGAGAAGTGGGCAGACAAGAGACCCAGTACTTC. It translates to CSAREVGRQETQYF.

The rearrangement joins TRBV15 to TRBJ1-1; a possible D gene is TRBD1 (6 bases). The germline V and J ends were trimmed by 3 bases and 6 bases, with 17 bases remaining between them. Per germline, CDR1 LNHNV and CDR2 YYDKDF (reference sequence). The CDR3 has 15 residues. The CDR3 bases are TGTGCCACCAGCAGCCCGGGGGGGGCGAAGCCTGAAGCTTTCTTT. The encoded protein is CATSSPGGAKPEAFF.

This clonotype was counted at least ten times. The chain employs TRBV5-5 and TRBJ2-7; perhaps D is TRBD1 or TRBD2 (5 bases each). Germline V gene sequence: CDR1 SGHKS, CDR2 YYEKEE (reference sequence). The CDR3 is 15 residues long. V lost 1 base and J lost 3, with 14 bases in between. CDR3 bases: TGTGCCAGCAGCTTGAGAGGGCAGGGTCACTACGAGCAGTACTTC. Protein product: CASSLRGQGHYEQYF.

This clonotype was picked up a small number of times. This sequence joins TRBV28 and TRBJ2-2; perhaps TRBD1 as D (6 bases). The V gene lost 10 bases and the J gene lost 2 bases, with 20 bases spanning the gap. The CDR3 has 16 amino acids. CDR1 and CDR2 (germline): MDHEN, SYDVKM. The CDR3 region has the DNA TGTGCCACCTCCCCCAGGGGACGACTTAACACCGGGGAGCTGTTTTTT. It codes for CATSPRGRLNTGELFF.

Concerning this clonotype itself: The junction does not match germline at one end; this may be a read error. The V and J genes are TRBV4-1 and TRBJ2-7; D might be TRBD1 or TRBD2, each matching 6 bases. The germline gives CDR1 MGHRA, CDR2 YSYEKL. The CDR3 is 15 amino acids. As DNA, the CDR3 is TGTGCCATCAGCCTCGGGGGCTCAAGGAACTACGAGCAGTACTTC. Translating it yields CAISLGGSRNYEQYF.

This clonotype was seen a handful of times. The chain is built from TRBV5-1 and TRBJ2-1; 7 positions agree with TRBD2. The CDR3 contains 16 residues. The V and J ends lost 5 bases and 0 bases, in that order; junction bases with no gene match: 8. Germline V gives CDR1 SGHRS, CDR2 YFSETQ. The CDR3 spells CASSPTSPSSYNEQFF. The CDR3 DNA reads TGCGCCAGCAGTCCGACTAGCCCGAGCTCCTACAATGAGCAGTTCTTC.

This clonotype was detected many times. V is TRBV7-2 and J is TRBJ2-3; 7 nucleotides line up with TRBD2. Trimming removed 5 bases from V and 2 bases from J; junction bases left unmatched: 4. The germline CDR1 and CDR2 sequences are SGHTA and FQGNSA. The CDR3 extends over 14 amino acids. For the CDR3, the DNA is TGTGCCAGCAGCCTCGGGGGGTACACAGATACGCAGTATTTT. Its translation: CASSLGGYTDTQYF.

This clonotype has a handful of counts. This chain joins TRBV7-2 and TRBJ1-6; D remains unclear. The CDR3 runs to 15 residues. Germline lookup yields CDR1 SGHTA and CDR2 FQGNSA. Trimming pared 0 bases from V and 7 bases from J, leaving 10 bases between. CDR3 DNA: TGTGCCAGCAGCTTAGCACCGGTGGGGAATTCACCCCTCCACTTT. Amino acids: CASSLAPVGNSPLHF.